The rows below give T cell receptor beta chains drawn from one sample of a study of a mutant IDH1 vaccine in newly diagnosed glioma. The table came from immunoSEQ multiplex PCR; TCRdb's copy has only in-frame clones and leaves some out. The sample shows tens of thousands of clones, around 80% of them seen only once. The antigens of these receptors remain unknown. Sequences were derived from PBMCs, sampled from a glioma patient whose treatment included an IDH1 peptide vaccine. The receptors were gathered from a woman younger than 30 with glioma. CDR3s include the opening cysteine and the closing phenylalanine or tryptophan. The D gene is left open where the match is weak. Size tells how often a clone was seen (once, few, many) or the class of an expanded clone, and some rows leave it out.

v_call	j_call	clone_size	d_call	cdr3_aa	cdr3_nt
TRBV6-4	TRBJ2-1	NA	TRBD2	CASSDSGGAEEQFF	TGTGCCAGCAGTGACAGCGGGGGGGCCGAGGAGCAGTTCTTC
TRBV5-1	TRBJ2-1	NA	TRBD1	CASSSGDRGSYNEQFF	TGCGCCAGCAGCTCAGGGGACAGGGGATCCTACAATGAGCAGTTCTTC
TRBV9	TRBJ1-4	NA	NA	CASSVDGVQEKLFF	TGTGCCAGCAGCGTAGATGGGGTTCAGGAAAAACTGTTTTTT
TRBV4-2	TRBJ1-1	few	TRBD1	CASSHRQGGTEAFF	TGTGCCAGCAGCCATAGACAGGGCGGGACTGAAGCTTTCTTT
TRBV18	TRBJ1-1	NA	TRBD1	CASSDRESTEAFF	TGTGCCAGCTCTGACAGGGAGAGCACTGAAGCTTTCTTT
TRBV5-4	TRBJ2-5	NA	NA	CASSPRDQETQYF	TGTGCCAGCAGTCCCAGGGACCAAGAGACCCAGTACTTC
TRBV6-5	TRBJ1-2	NA	NA	CASSYWADANYGYTF	TGTGCCAGCAGTTATTGGGCCGACGCTAACTATGGCTACACCTTC
TRBV6-1	TRBJ1-1	NA	TRBD1	CASRVGDRGEAFF	TGTGCCAGCAGGGTCGGTGACAGGGGTGAAGCTTTCTTT
TRBV11-2	TRBJ2-3	NA	NA	CASSSPRRLTDTQYF	TGTGCCAGCAGCTCACCCCGGCGGCTCACAGATACGCAGTATTTT
TRBV29-1	TRBJ1-1	NA	NA	CSVHRTNTEAFF	TGCAGCGTTCACAGGACGAACACTGAAGCTTTCTTT
TRBV6-1	TRBJ2-2	NA	NA	CASRPPGYAGELFF	TGTGCCAGCAGGCCCCCCGGGTACGCCGGGGAGCTGTTTTTT
TRBV12-5	TRBJ1-5	NA	NA	CASGLVIALGINQPQHF	TGTGCTAGTGGTTTGGTAATCGCTCTGGGGATAAATCAGCCCCAGCATTTT
TRBV7-9	TRBJ1-1	NA	NA	CASSPSGAPSEAFF	TGTGCCAGCAGCCCGTCGGGGGCGCCTTCTGAAGCTTTCTTT
TRBV7-2	TRBJ2-3	NA	NA	CASSFGHRAPDTQYF	TGTGCCAGCAGCTTCGGTCACAGGGCTCCAGATACGCAGTATTTT
TRBV7-9	TRBJ1-1	NA	NA	CASIQAGGNTEAFF	TGTGCCAGCATCCAGGCGGGGGGGAACACTGAAGCTTTCTTT
TRBV6-5	TRBJ1-2	once	NA	CASTTLDSYYGYTF	TGTGCCAGCACAACCCTGGACAGCTACTATGGCTACACCTTC
TRBV11-3	TRBJ1-2	NA	NA	CASSWEAGEWYGYTF	TGTGCCAGCAGCTGGGAAGCAGGCGAGTGGTATGGCTACACCTTC
TRBV7-2	TRBJ1-5	NA	TRBD1	CASSSTGGNQPQHF	TGTGCCAGCAGCTCGACAGGGGGGAATCAGCCCCAGCATTTT
TRBV9	TRBJ1-2	NA	TRBD1	CASSVTGTGRDGYTF	TGTGCCAGCAGCGTAACGGGGACAGGGCGAGATGGCTACACCTTC
TRBV13	TRBJ2-7	NA	TRBD1	CASSLRDRNEQYF	TGTGCCAGCAGCTTAAGGGACAGGAACGAGCAGTACTTC
TRBV28	TRBJ1-2	NA	NA	CASSLQASLGYGYTF	TGTGCCAGCAGTTTACAGGCCTCCTTAGGCTATGGCTACACCTTC
TRBV9	TRBJ2-7	NA	NA	CASSSEGWGSLHF	TGTGCCAGCAGCTCCGAAGGGTGGGGGTCACTTCACTTC